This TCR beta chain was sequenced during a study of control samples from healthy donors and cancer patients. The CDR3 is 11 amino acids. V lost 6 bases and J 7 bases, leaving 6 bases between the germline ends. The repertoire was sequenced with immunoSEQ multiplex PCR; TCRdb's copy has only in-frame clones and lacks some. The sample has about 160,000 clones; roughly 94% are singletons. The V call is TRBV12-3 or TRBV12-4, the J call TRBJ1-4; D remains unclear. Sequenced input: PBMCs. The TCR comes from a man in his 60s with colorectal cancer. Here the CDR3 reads CASRLGEKLFF. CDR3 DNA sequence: TGTGCCAGCAGGCTCGGTGAAAAACTGTTTTTT.